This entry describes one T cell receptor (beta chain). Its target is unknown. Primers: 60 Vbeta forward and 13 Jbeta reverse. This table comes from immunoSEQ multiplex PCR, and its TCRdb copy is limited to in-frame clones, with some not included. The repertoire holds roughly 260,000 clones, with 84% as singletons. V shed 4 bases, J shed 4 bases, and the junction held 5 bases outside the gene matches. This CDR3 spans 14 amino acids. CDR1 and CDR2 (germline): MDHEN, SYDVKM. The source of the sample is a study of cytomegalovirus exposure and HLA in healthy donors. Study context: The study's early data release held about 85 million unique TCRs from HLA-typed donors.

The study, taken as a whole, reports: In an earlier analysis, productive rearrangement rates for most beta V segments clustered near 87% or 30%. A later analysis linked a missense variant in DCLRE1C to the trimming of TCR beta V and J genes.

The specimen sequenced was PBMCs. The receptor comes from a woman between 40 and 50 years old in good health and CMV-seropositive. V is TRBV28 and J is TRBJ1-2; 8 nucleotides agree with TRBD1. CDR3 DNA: TGTGCCAGCAGTTCGCCCGGGACAGGCTATGGCTACACCTTC. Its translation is CASSSPGTGYGYTF.